This T cell receptor beta chain is from a study of beta chain features in type 1 diabetes (dated by TCRdb to between 2018 and 2020). Regarding the study in general: Mean age, gender distribution, total cell number and subset yield were not different between patients and healthy donors. Across all samples, 90 million to 130 million sorted cells were examined, and cell number per subset correlated strongly with RNA yield. Naive and central memory subsets were obtained from all 30 or so donors, but regulatory and stem cell-like memory subsets were isolated from only 8 patients and roughly 8 healthy donors. The study compared the TCRB repertoires of sorted circulating CD4+ T cell subsets in recently diagnosed type 1 diabetes patients with those in matched healthy donors. General findings and caveats noted by the study authors: Shorter templates might have been favored by PCR, but patient and control samples were amplified and corrected together, so both groups would have been affected equally by any skew. Patients with type 1 diabetes made fewer insertions and deleted more nucleotides at VDJ recombination sites, implying thymic rearrangement abnormalities. Type 1 diabetes patients showed a moderate but significant shortening of TCRB CDR3 length in all four CD4+ subsets. Because cDNA was sequenced instead of genomic DNA, activated cells with high expression could be over-represented, although the groups did not differ in activation or CD3 levels. Because the HLA sub-analyses included only small numbers of individuals, any influence of HLA type on TCRB rearrangement was left unresolved. The naive, central memory and regulatory TCRB repertoires appeared to resemble one another more closely among patients than among healthy donors.

Each donor gave one peripheral blood draw, averaging approximately 0.12 L, which was collected into heparinised tubes. Naive, central memory, regulatory and stem cell-like memory CD4+ T cells were sorted on a BD FACSAria II using a panel including CD45RO, CCR7, CD25, CD127, CD95 and CD27. Purity was above 98% for every sorted population. PBMCs were isolated immediately by Lymphoprep density gradient centrifugation and stained directly without culture. Samples were stained and sorted in pairs, with one healthy donor and one patient per experiment, so that batch effects were minimized. The entire amount of isolated RNA was reverse transcribed using the High Capacity cDNA Reverse Transcription Kit, so the sequenced TCRB transcripts were expressed ones. Deep immunoSEQ sequencing was performed on naive, central memory and regulatory T cell samples, with an average of approximately 4 million total reads per sample. After sorted cells were lysed in RLT buffer, RNA was extracted with DNase-treated RNeasy Micro or Mini kits, with the choice depending on cell number. To prevent cross-contamination, every cell subset was processed on its own, while patient and healthy donor samples were processed together. Using the immunoSEQ multiplex PCR, TCRB sequences were amplified from cDNA into 87-bp fragments spanning the CDR3 region. The amplicons were sequenced using the Illumina HiSeq platform. Per the authors' processing: PCR bias was computationally corrected using synthetic template baselines, reads within Hamming distance 2 were collapsed, and singletons that could not be merged were discarded. Reads were aligned to IMGT to assign V, D and J genes, CDR3 length, and insertions or deletions at six rearrangement sites. Clonotype counts were normalized to sorted cell number within each subset before computing true diversity and Gini coefficients with the tcR R package. The overlap coefficient, calculated on TCRB nucleotide sequences, was used to quantify repertoire sharing. Out-of-frame TCRB sequences from naive cells were analyzed as a proxy for the pre-selection repertoire. TCRdb stores this immuneACCESS table with in-frame sequences only. Part of the clones is absent; in the studies checked, under half of the shortfall reflects unresolved V genes, and no reason is known for the rest. V and J calls and clone size follow that table, whereas D and trimming were derived from the DNA. For this sample the table gives about 620,000 clones, of which around 15% were detected only once. Under 0.095% of the sample is in the top ten clones.

As regards this clone: Its recognized antigen is unknown. No qualities accompany the bases; no much larger clone lies one base away.

V is clipped by 7 bases and J by 0 bases, and the sequence between their germline boundaries is 17 bases long. Its CDR3 holds 15 amino acids, cysteine through phenylalanine. Only the CDR3 DNA stays, 45 bases, in frame from base 1. From the germline V gene, CDR1 is SQVTM and CDR2 is ANQGSEA. The receptor was derived from a man between 18 and 35 years old in good health. Sequencing was carried out using naive CD4+ T cells from blood. The cell subset or site label of this sample denotes: true naive CD4+ T cells. The V and J genes are TRBV29-1 and TRBJ2-3; the best D guess is TRBD2, with 5 bases matching. The DNA reads TGCAGCGCGGGTTCGGGATTCTATAGCACAGATACGCAGTATTTT. Translated, it gives CSAGSGFYSTDTQYF.